The T cell receptor beta chain described here comes from a study of T-cell memory formation after mild COVID-19. General study results and limits: Memory from before infection featured some responding clones, which suggests cross-reactive memory joined.

Libraries for TCRalpha and TCRbeta carried sample barcodes and unique molecular identifiers via 5'RACE. TCRdb re-analysed the 5' RACE reads in MiXCR, keeping a single row per CDR3 protein. The sample holds 210,000 or so distinct CDR3 sequences; 10% to 13% are singletons and the top ten take approximately 2.8%. In the case of this clonotype: The target antigen is unknown.

The sequence was obtained from a man between 18 and 35 years old who had mild COVID-19 (a few samples of this study predate the infection). Cell type and time point are not known. Sequenced input: PBMCs or a T cell subset sorted from them (not recorded which).

CDR3 in amino acids: CSARGSTGGGDEQYV. The CDR3 DNA sequence: TGCAGTGCTAGAGGAAGCACAGGGGGGGGCGACGAGCAGTACGTC. The rearrangement uses TRBV20-1 and TRBJ2-7, with D perhaps matching TRBD1 (8 bases). The length of the CDR3 is 15 residues. Germline V gene sequence: CDR1 DFQATT, CDR2 SNEGSKA (reference sequence). With 1 base removed from V and 5 bases from J, the gap between germline ends came to 18 bases.